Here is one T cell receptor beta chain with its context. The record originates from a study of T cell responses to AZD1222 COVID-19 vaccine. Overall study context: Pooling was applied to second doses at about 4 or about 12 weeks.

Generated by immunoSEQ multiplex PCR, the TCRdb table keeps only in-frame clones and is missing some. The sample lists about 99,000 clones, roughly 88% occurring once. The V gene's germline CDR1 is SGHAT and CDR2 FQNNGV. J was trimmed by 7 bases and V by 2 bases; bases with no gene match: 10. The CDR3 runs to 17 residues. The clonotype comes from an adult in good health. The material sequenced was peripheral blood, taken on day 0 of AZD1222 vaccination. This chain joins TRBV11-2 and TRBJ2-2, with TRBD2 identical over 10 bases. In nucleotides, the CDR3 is TGTGCCAGCAGCTTAAGACAAGCGGGGGGGCTTATCGGGGAGCTGTTTTTT. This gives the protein CASSLRQAGGLIGELFF.